These T cell receptor beta chains were read from a single sample in a study of blood T cell repertoires in COVID-19. Repertoires were generated with immunoSEQ multiplex PCR, while TCRdb's copy carries only in-frame clones and drops some. The sample lists about 140,000 clones; about 86% were seen once. The sequenced sample consisted of peripheral blood. The origin of the receptors is a woman aged 40-49 years with acute or convalescent COVID-19. Both conserved end residues are part of each CDR3. D genes are given only for firm matches. Rows give clone size only sometimes, using once, few, many, or a class for an expanded clone.

V gene	clone size	D gene	J gene	CDR3 protein	CDR3 DNA
TRBV4-1	.	.	TRBJ1-1	CASSQPRSVRNTEAFF	TGCGCCAGCAGCCAACCCCGCTCGGTGCGCAACACTGAAGCTTTCTTT
TRBV18	.	TRBD1	TRBJ1-5	CASSPIGTGGNQPQHF	TGTGCCAGCTCACCAATCGGGACAGGGGGCAATCAGCCCCAGCATTTT
TRBV7-2	once	.	TRBJ2-1	CASSLAAGPANEQFF	TGTGCCAGCAGCTTAGCGGCGGGCCCGGCTAATGAGCAGTTCTTC
TRBV6-1	.	TRBD1	TRBJ2-7	CASRGGQGSYEQYF	TGTGCCAGCAGGGGAGGACAGGGGTCCTACGAGCAGTACTTC
TRBV11-3	.	.	TRBJ2-3	CASSLSPTDTQYF	TGTGCCAGCAGCTTATCTCCCACAGATACGCAGTATTTT
TRBV18	few	TRBD2	TRBJ2-1	CASSSLAGGYNEQFF	TGTGCCAGCTCATCCCTAGCGGGGGGGTACAATGAGCAGTTCTTC
TRBV7-9	.	.	TRBJ1-1	CASSWTANTEAFF	TGTGCCAGCAGCTGGACAGCGAACACTGAAGCTTTCTTT
TRBV7-6	few	.	TRBJ2-2	CASSLAEGTGELFF	TGTGCCAGCAGCTTAGCTGAGGGCACCGGGGAGCTGTTTTTT
TRBV7-8	.	.	TRBJ1-5	CASSSKGDGHSNQPQHF	TGTGCCAGCAGCTCTAAGGGGGACGGTCATAGCAATCAGCCCCAGCATTTT
TRBV7-9	few	TRBD1	TRBJ1-2	CASSPWTGQGNGYTF	TGTGCCAGCAGCCCGTGGACCGGACAGGGGAATGGCTACACCTTC
TRBV6-5	.	.	TRBJ2-3	CASSFRRDLHGDTQYF	TGTGCCAGCAGTTTCAGGCGGGATCTTCACGGGGATACGCAGTATTTT
TRBV6-2/TRBV6-3	.	TRBD1	TRBJ1-5	CASSSQQGFSGNQPQHF	TGTGCCAGCAGTTCCCAACAGGGGTTTTCGGGCAATCAGCCCCAGCATTTT
TRBV4-1	.	TRBD2	TRBJ2-5	CASSQGLAGGRGETQYF	TGCGCCAGCAGCCAAGGACTAGCGGGAGGGCGGGGAGAGACCCAGTACTTC
TRBV5-4	.	.	TRBJ2-7	CASSLGASEQYF	TGTGCCAGCAGCCTGGGGGCCTCCGAGCAGTACTTC
TRBV7-2	once	TRBD2	TRBJ2-1	CASSLRGGPNEQFF	TGTGCCAGCAGCTTGCGGGGGGGGCCGAATGAGCAGTTCTTC
TRBV19	.	.	TRBJ1-4	CASLKQEKLFF	TGTGCCAGTCTGAAGCAAGAAAAACTGTTTTTT
TRBV9	.	TRBD2	TRBJ2-2	CASSVGGRAGGELFF	TGTGCCAGCAGCGTAGGCGGGAGGGCCGGAGGGGAGCTGTTTTTT
TRBV5-5	.	.	TRBJ1-3	CASSLTGNTIYF	TGTGCCAGCAGCCTGACAGGCAACACCATATATTTT